These T cell receptor beta chains were read from a single sample in a study of blood T cells in healthy people across ages. MiXCR was run by TCRdb on the 5' RACE reads, yielding one entry per CDR3 protein. The data show 600,000 to 650,000 distinct CDR3 sequences, around three fifths seen once. The source material was blood. The receptors originated from a man in his sixties in good health. Both conserved end residues are part of each CDR3. D genes are given only for firm matches. A row's size may be missing; if present it is once, few, many or a size class.

v_gene,d_gene,abundance,j_gene,CDR3nt,CDR3aa
TRBV7-9,-,-,TRBJ1-4,TGTGCCAGCAGCTTAGGACCTGAAAAACTGTTTTTT,CASSLGPEKLFF
TRBV27,-,-,TRBJ2-4,TGTGCCAGCAGTCCAGGGGCACTAGCCAAAAACATTCAGTACTTC,CASSPGALAKNIQYF
TRBV28,-,-,TRBJ1-6,TGTGCCAGCAGTTTCCGCAGCCCTTATAATTCACCCCTCCACTTT,CASSFRSPYNSPLHF
TRBV12-3/TRBV12-4,TRBD1,few,TRBJ1-2,TGTGCCAGCAGTCGGGACAGGGTAGGCTATGGCTACACCTTC,CASSRDRVGYGYTF
TRBV11-2,-,-,TRBJ2-5,TGTGCCAGCAGCTCCCTGGAGCGGTTATACGAGCGGTACTTC,CASSSLERLYERYF
TRBV27,-,many,TRBJ2-7,TGTGCCAGCAGTTTATCGTGGGGGCCCTCCTACGAGCAGTACTTC,CASSLSWGPSYEQYF
TRBV4-1,TRBD1,-,TRBJ1-1,TGCGCCAGCAGCCAGGGACAGGGGGCGCGGACTGAAGCTTTCTTT,CASSQGQGARTEAFF
TRBV12-3/TRBV12-4,-,-,TRBJ1-2,TGTGCCAGCAGTTTAGTTCAGGGAAACTATGGCTACACCTTC,CASSLVQGNYGYTF
TRBV6-2/TRBV6-3,-,-,TRBJ1-4,TGTGCCAGCAGTGACTCCACAGAACCTGAAAAACTGTTTTTT,CASSDSTEPEKLFF
TRBV11-2,-,-,TRBJ2-1,TGTGCCAGCAGCCCACCCTACGCATCCTCCTACAATGAGCAGTTCTTC,CASSPPYASSYNEQFF
TRBV4-1,-,-,TRBJ1-2,TGCGCCAGCAGCCAAGGGCACAGTGATTATGGCTACACCTTC,CASSQGHSDYGYTF
TRBV20-1,-,-,TRBJ2-5,TGCAGTGCTAGGACTCATGGGCAGGGGACCCAGTACTTC,CSARTHGQGTQYF
TRBV12-5,-,once,TRBJ2-1,TGTGCTAGTTCAACAGGGTTTACTGAGCAGTTCTTC,CASSTGFTEQFF
TRBV3-1,-,-,TRBJ2-7,TGTGCCAGCAGCCAAGAGGCTAGCGCCTCCTACGAGCAGTACTTC,CASSQEASASYEQYF
TRBV20-1,TRBD2,-,TRBJ2-5,TGCAGTGCTCACACTAGCGGGGGGGCACAAGAGACCCAGTACTTC,CSAHTSGGAQETQYF
TRBV29-1,-,-,TRBJ1-2,TGCAGCGTTGAAGATCAGGGGCCATATGGCTACACCTTC,CSVEDQGPYGYTF
TRBV7-9,TRBD1,few,TRBJ2-5,TGTGCCAGCAGACCGACAGGGGGATCGCAAGAGACCCAGTACTTC,CASRPTGGSQETQYF
TRBV27,TRBD2,few,TRBJ2-3,TGTGCCAGCAGTTTCTCTCCCGGGGGGACGCAGTATTTT,CASSFSPGGTQYF
TRBV7-9,TRBD2,-,TRBJ2-7,TGTGCCAGCAGCGCTGGGACTAGCGGGGGCTACGAGCAGTACTTC,CASSAGTSGGYEQYF
TRBV27,-,-,TRBJ1-1,TGTGCCAGCAAACAGGAGTTAGGGATGAACACTGAAGCTTTCTTT,CASKQELGMNTEAFF